This TCR beta chain was identified in a study of T cells after yellow fever vaccination. Looking at the study overall: Fractions with few cells were prepared using SMART-Seq v4 Ultra Low Input. Study-wide findings and caveats: Most clones from primary vaccination resurfaced after the booster (around 97% CD4, approximately 88% CD8).

TCRdb reanalysed the 5' RACE reads using MiXCR and keeps one entry per CDR3 protein. The table lists roughly 160,000 distinct CDR3 sequences, approximately 9.9% of them singletons. This clonotype was seen at least ten times. Its matching antigen is unknown. CDR3 length: 13 amino acids. Germline V gene data show CDR1 as SQVTM and CDR2 as ANQGSEA. With 1 base clipped from V and 8 bases from J, the junction kept 5 bases outside the gene matches. The TCR comes from a man between 18 and 29 years old who received the YFV17D yellow fever vaccine. Sequencing used CD8+ T cells sorted from PBMCs, obtained 45 days after the yellow fever booster vaccination. The chain employs TRBV29-1 and TRBJ2-1, with TRBD1 matching over 7 bases. CDR3 sequence reads: CSVEATGVDEQFF. Here the CDR3 DNA reads TGCAGCGTTGAAGCCACAGGGGTGGATGAGCAGTTCTTC.